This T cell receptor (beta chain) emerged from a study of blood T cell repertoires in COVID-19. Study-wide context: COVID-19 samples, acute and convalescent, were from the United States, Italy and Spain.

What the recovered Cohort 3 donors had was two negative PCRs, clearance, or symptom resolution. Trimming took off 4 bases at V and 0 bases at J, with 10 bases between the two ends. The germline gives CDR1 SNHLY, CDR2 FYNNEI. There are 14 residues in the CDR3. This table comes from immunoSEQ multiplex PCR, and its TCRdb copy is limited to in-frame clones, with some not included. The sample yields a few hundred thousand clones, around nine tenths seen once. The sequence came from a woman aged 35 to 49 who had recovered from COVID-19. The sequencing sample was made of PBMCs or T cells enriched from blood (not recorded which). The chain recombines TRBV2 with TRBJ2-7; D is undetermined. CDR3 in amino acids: CASSGYENSYEQYF. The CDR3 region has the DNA TGTGCCAGCAGTGGTTACGAGAACTCCTACGAGCAGTACTTC. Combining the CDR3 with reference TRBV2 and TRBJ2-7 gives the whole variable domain EPEVTQTPSHQVTQMGQEVILRCVPISNHLYFYWYRQILGQKVEFLVSFYNNEISEKSEIFDDQFSVERPDGSNFTLKIRSTKLEDSAMYFCASSGYENSYEQYFGPGTRLTVT.